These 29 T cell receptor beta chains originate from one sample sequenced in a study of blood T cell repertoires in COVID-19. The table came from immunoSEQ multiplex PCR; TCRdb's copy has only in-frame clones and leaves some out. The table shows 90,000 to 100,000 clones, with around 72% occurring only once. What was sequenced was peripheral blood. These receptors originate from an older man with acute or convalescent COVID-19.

In DNA form, the CDR3 reads TGCGCCAGCTCCGGGGGGCACTCGAACACTGAAGCTTTCTTT. It yields the protein CASSGGHSNTEAFF. The V call is TRBV4-1, the J call TRBJ1-1; a weak D match, TRBD1 (6 bases). V lost 8 bases, J lost 1 base, and 14 bases lay in between. Germline CDR1 and CDR2: MGHRA and YSYEKL. The CDR3 is made up of 14 amino acids.

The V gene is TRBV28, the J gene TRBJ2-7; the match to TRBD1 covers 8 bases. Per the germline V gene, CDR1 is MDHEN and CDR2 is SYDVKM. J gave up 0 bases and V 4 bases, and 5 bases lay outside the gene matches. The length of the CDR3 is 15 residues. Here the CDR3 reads CASSSAGTGSYEQYF. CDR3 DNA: TGTGCCAGCAGTTCCGCCGGGACAGGCTCCTACGAGCAGTACTTC.

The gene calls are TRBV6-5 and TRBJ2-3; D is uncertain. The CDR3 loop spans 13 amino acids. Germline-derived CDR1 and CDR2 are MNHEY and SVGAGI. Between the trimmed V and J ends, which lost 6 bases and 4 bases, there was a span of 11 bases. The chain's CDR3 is CASRTEGADTQYF. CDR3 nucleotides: TGTGCCAGCAGGACCGAAGGAGCAGATACGCAGTATTTT.

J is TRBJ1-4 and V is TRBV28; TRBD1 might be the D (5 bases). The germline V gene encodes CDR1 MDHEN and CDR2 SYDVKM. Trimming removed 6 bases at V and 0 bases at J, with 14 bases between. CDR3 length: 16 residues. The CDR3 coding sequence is TGTGCCAGCAGCACTAGCAGGGTTGCAACTAATGAAAAACTGTTTTTT. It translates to CASSTSRVATNEKLFF. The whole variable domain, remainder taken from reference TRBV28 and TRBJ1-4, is DVKVTQSSRYLVKRTGEKVFLECVQDMDHENMFWYRQDPGLGLRLIYFSYDVKMKEKGDIPEGYSVSREKKERFSLILESASTNQTSMYLCASSTSRVATNEKLFFGSGTQLSVL.

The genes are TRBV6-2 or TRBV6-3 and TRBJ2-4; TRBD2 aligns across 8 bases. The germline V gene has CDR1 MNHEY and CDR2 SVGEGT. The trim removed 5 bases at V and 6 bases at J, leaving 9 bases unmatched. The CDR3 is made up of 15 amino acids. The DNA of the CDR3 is TGTGCCAGCAGTGCCCCCCGGGCGGGGGGAAACATTCAGTACTTC. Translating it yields CASSAPRAGGNIQYF.

The DNA of the CDR3 is TGCGCCAGCAGCCAAGATTCAGGGTCCCACGAGCAGTACTTC. It translates to CASSQDSGSHEQYF. The V call is TRBV4-3, the J call TRBJ2-7; maybe TRBD1 (5 bases). V lost 0 bases and J 5 bases, leaving 11 bases between the germline ends. The CDR3 loop spans 14 amino acids. Germline V gene sequence: CDR1 LGHNA, CDR2 YSLEER.

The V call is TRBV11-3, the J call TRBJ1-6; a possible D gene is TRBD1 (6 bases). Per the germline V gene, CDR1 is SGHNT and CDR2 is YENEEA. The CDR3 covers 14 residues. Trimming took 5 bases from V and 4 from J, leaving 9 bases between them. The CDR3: CASSAGQYNSPLHF. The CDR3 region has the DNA TGTGCCAGCAGCGCTGGACAGTATAATTCACCCCTCCACTTT.

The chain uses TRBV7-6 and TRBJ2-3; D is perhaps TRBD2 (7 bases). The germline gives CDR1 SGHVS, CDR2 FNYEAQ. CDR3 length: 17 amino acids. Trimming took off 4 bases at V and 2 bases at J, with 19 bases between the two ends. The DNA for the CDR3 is TGTGCCAGCAGCTCTAGGGGGGGAAAGCCGGACACAGATACGCAGTATTTT. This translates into CASSSRGGKPDTDTQYF.

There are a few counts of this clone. CDR3 loop: CASSPGGANSGNTIYF. CDR3 DNA: TGTGCCAGCTCACCAGGAGGGGCGAACTCTGGAAACACCATATATTTT. This chain uses TRBV18 with TRBJ1-3, with D perhaps matching TRBD1 (5 bases). V gave up 2 bases and J gave up 0 bases, with 11 bases separating them. CDR3 length: 16 residues. Germline CDR1 and CDR2: KGHSH and LQKENI.

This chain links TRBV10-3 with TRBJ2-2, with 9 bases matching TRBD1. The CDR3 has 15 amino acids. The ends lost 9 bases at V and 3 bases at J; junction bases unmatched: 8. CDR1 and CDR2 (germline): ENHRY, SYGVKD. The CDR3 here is CAMAPGQGDTGELFF. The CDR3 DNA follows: TGTGCCATGGCCCCGGGACAGGGTGACACCGGGGAGCTGTTTTTT.

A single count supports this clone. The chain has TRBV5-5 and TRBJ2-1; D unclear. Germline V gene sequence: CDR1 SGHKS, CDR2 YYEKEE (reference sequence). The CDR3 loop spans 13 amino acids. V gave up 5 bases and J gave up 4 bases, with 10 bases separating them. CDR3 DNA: TGTGCCAGCAGTTTTGCCTATTACAATGAGCAGTTCTTC. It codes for CASSFAYYNEQFF. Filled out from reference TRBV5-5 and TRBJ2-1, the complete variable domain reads DAGVTQSPTHLIKTRGQQVTLRCSPISGHKSVSWYQQVLGQGPQFIFQYYEKEERGRGNFPDRFSARQFPNYSSELNVNALLLGDSALYLCASSFAYYNEQFFGPGTRLTVL.

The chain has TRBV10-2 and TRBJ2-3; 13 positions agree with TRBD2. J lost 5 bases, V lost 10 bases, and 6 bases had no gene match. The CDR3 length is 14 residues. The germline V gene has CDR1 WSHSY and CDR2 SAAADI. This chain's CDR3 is CAIGLAGEGDTQYF. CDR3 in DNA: TGCGCCATCGGACTAGCGGGAGAAGGAGATACGCAGTATTTT.

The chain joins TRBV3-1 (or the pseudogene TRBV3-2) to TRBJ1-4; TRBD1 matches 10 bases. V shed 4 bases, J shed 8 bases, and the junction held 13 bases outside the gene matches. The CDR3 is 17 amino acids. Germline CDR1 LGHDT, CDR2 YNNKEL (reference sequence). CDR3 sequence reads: CASSPNPTGGLGEKLFF. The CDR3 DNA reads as TGTGCCAGCAGCCCGAACCCGACAGGGGGCTTGGGCGAAAAACTGTTTTTT.

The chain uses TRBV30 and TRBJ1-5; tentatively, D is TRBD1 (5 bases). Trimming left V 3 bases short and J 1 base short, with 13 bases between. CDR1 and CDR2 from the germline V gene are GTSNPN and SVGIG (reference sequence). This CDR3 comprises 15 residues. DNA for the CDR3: TGTGCCTGGAGCGCGTTGGGGGGGAGCAATCAGCCCCAGCATTTT. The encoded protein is CAWSALGGSNQPQHF.

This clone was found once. The CDR3 sequence: CASNREDSPLHF. CDR3 in DNA: TGTGCCAGCAACAGGGAAGACTCACCCCTCCACTTT. This chain connects TRBV9 to TRBJ1-6; a possible D gene is TRBD1 (6 bases). The germline CDR1 and CDR2 sequences are SGDLS and YYNGEE. V was cut by 6 bases and J by 10 bases, with 11 bases left in between. There are 12 residues in the CDR3.

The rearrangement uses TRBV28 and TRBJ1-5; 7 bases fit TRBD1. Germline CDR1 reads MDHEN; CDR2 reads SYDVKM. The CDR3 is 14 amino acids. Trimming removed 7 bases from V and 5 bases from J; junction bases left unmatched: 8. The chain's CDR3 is CASTPAGGYQPQHF. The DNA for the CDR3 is TGTGCCAGCACACCGGCAGGGGGTTATCAGCCCCAGCATTTT. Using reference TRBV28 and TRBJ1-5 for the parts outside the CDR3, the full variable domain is DVKVTQSSRYLVKRTGEKVFLECVQDMDHENMFWYRQDPGLGLRLIYFSYDVKMKEKGDIPEGYSVSREKKERFSLILESASTNQTSMYLCASTPAGGYQPQHFGDGTRLSIL.

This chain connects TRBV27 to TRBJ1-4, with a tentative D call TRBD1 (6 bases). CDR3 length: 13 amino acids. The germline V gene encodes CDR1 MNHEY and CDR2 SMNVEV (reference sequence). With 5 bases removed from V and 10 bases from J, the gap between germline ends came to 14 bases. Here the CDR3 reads CASSVTRGVKLFF. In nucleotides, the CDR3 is TGTGCCAGCAGTGTAACCAGGGGCGTAAAACTGTTTTTT.

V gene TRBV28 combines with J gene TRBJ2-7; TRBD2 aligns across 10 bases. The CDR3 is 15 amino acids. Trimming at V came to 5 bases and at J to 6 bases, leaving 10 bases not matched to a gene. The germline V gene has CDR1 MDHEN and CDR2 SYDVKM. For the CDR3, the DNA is TGTGCCAGCAGTGTACTAGCGGGATCTCTGGGCGAGCAGTACTTC. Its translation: CASSVLAGSLGEQYF.

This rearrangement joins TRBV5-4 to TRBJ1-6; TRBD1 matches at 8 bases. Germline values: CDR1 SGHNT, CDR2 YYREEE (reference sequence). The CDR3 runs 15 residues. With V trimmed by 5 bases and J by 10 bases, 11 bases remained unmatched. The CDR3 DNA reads TGTGCCAGCAGAGCCCTCCAGGGGGCGGACTCACCCCTCCACTTT. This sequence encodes CASRALQGADSPLHF.

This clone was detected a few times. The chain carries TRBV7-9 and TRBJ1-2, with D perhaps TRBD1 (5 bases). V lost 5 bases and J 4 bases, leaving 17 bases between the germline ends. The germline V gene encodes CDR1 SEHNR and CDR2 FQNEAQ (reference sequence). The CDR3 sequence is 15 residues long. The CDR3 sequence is CASSLGGAFGYGYTF. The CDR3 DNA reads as TGTGCCAGCAGCCTCGGAGGGGCTTTTGGCTATGGCTACACCTTC.

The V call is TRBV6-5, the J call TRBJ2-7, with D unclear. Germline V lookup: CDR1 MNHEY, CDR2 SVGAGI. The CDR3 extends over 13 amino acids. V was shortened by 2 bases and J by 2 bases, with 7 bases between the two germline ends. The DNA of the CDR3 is TGTGCCAGCAGTTACCGCGTAGCCTACGAGCAGTACTTC. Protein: CASSYRVAYEQYF.

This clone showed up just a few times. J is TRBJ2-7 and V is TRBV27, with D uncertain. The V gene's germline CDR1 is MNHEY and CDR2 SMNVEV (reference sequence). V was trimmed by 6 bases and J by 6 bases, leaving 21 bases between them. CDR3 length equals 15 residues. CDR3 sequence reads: CASRITVNSMSEQYF. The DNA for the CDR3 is TGTGCCAGCAGAATTACGGTAAATTCAATGTCCGAGCAGTACTTC.

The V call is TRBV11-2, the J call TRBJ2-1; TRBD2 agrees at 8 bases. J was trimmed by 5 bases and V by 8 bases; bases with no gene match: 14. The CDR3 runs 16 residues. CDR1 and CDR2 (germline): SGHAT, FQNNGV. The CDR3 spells CASARGGTSNNNEQFF. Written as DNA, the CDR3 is TGTGCCAGCGCCCGGGGGGGTACTAGCAACAACAATGAGCAGTTCTTC.

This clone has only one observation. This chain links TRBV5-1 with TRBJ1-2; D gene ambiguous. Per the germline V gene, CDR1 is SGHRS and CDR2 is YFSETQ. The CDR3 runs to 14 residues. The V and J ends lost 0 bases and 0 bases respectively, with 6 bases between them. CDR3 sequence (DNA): TGCGCCAGCAGCTTGGTAACAGCTAACTATGGCTACACCTTC. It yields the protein CASSLVTANYGYTF.

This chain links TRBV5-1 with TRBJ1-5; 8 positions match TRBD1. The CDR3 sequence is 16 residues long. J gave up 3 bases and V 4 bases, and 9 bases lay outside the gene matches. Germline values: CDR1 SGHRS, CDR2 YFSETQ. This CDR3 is CASSLGSDRANQPQHF. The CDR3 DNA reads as TGCGCCAGCAGCCTTGGGTCGGACAGGGCCAATCAGCCCCAGCATTTT.

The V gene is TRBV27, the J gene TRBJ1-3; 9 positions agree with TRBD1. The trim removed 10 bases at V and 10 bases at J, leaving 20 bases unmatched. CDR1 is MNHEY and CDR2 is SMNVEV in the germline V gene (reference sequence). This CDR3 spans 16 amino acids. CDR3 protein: CATGTGTRVGVLTIYF. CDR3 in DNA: TGTGCCACTGGGACAGGGACGAGGGTTGGCGTTCTAACCATATATTTT.

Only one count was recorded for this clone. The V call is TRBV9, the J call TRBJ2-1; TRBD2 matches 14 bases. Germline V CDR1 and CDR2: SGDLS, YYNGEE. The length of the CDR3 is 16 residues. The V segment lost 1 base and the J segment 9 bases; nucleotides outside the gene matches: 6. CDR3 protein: CASSVLRTSGRSEQFF. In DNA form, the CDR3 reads TGTGCCAGCAGCGTATTACGGACTAGCGGGAGGTCTGAGCAGTTCTTC.

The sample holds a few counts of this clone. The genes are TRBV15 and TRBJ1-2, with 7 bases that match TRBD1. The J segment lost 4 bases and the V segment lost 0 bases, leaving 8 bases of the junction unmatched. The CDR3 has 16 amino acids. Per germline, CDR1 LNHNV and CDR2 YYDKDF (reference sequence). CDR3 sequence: CATSREGRGQGYGYTF. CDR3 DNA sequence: TGTGCCACCAGCAGAGAGGGAAGGGGGCAGGGCTATGGCTACACCTTC.

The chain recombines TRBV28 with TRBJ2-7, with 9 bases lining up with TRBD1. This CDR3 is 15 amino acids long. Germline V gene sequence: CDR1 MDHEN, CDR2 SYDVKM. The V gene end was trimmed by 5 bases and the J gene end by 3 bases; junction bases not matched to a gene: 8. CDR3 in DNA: TGTGCCAGCAGTCTTCCGGGACAGGGTAGCTACGAGCAGTACTTC. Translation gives CASSLPGQGSYEQYF.